The source of this T cell receptor (beta chain) is a study of lymphopenia after photon versus proton radiotherapy. Trimming removed 4 bases from V and 4 bases from J; junction bases left unmatched: 17. The germline V gene has CDR1 KGHSH and CDR2 LQKENI. This CDR3 has 18 residues. Study-wide findings and caveats: Photon-treated patients lost naive T cells and TCR diversity; proton-treated stayed stable.

Turning to this clone: The antigen remains unidentified.

Assay: immunoSEQ multiplex PCR; the TCRdb copy retains only in-frame clones and omits some. The table records 160,000 or so clones, about 88% of them present only once. The sequences come from peripheral blood, collected from a patient treated with photon-based radiotherapy. The rearrangement links TRBV18 to TRBJ1-2, with 8 positions matching TRBD1. The clonotype originates from a man aged 50 or older with gastric cancer. CDR3 nucleotide sequence: TGTGCCAGCTCACGCCTTCCTTCCCCGGGACAGGAGAGCTATGGCTACACCTTC. This translates into CASSRLPSPGQESYGYTF.